Presented here are 26 T cell receptor beta chains from one specimen sequenced in a study of shared clonotypes between healthy human individuals. Only CD45RO-negative cells positively selected for CCR7 counted as naive CD8 cells, so terminally differentiated effector memory CD45RA+ cells were excluded. Sequenced by immunoSEQ multiplex PCR; TCRdb stores in-frame clones only, minus some. The sample lists around 2,000,000 clones; about 92% were seen once. Material for sequencing was naive CD8+ T cells from PBMCs. All receptors derive from a man between 18 and 29 years old in good health. Some clones in this sample may be carry-over from other donors' samples.

The rearrangement links TRBV5-5 to TRBJ2-7; a weak D match, TRBD1 (6 bases). The germline CDR1 and CDR2 sequences are SGHKS and YYEKEE (reference sequence). The CDR3 consists of 13 residues. Between the trimmed V and J ends, which lost 2 bases and 4 bases, there was a span of 10 bases. As DNA, the CDR3 is TGTGCCAGCAGCTTCGGGACATGGTACGAGCAGTACTTC. It is translated as CASSFGTWYEQYF. The whole variable domain, filled in from reference TRBV5-5 and TRBJ2-7, reads DAGVTQSPTHLIKTRGQQVTLRCSPISGHKSVSWYQQVLGQGPQFIFQYYEKEERGRGNFPDRFSARQFPNYSSELNVNALLLGDSALYLCASSFGTWYEQYFGPGTRLTVT.

The chain recombines TRBV9 with TRBJ2-5; 10 positions agree with TRBD2. CDR1 is SGDLS, CDR2 YYNGEE, per germline. The junction had 4 bases not matched to a gene; V was cut back by 3 bases and J by 5 bases. The CDR3 is 14 amino acids. The CDR3 DNA follows: TGTGCCAGCAGCGCTAGCGGGAGAGCGGAGACCCAGTACTTC. Residues: CASSASGRAETQYF.

The chain links TRBV7-8 to TRBJ2-1; 9 bases agree with TRBD2. The CDR3 covers 15 residues. CDR1 is SGHVS and CDR2 is FQNEAQ in the germline V gene. J was trimmed by 7 bases and V by 2 bases; bases with no gene match: 6. The DNA for the CDR3 is TGTGCCAGCAGCTTAAACGGCGGGAGGGTGAATGAGCAGTTCTTC. This sequence encodes CASSLNGGRVNEQFF. The variable domain in full, with the rest retrieved from reference TRBV7-8 and TRBJ2-1, is GAGVSQSPRYKVAKRGQDVALRCDPISGHVSLFWYQQALGQGPEFLTYFQNEAQLDKSGLPSDRFFAERPEGSVSTLKIQRTQQEDSAVYLCASSLNGGRVNEQFFGPGTRLTVL.

The genes are TRBV19 and TRBJ2-1, with D tentatively TRBD2 (5 bases). Germline-derived CDR1 and CDR2 are LNHDA and SQIVND (reference sequence). The germline V and J ends were trimmed by 4 bases and 1 base, with 20 bases remaining between them. This CDR3 contains 18 residues. The CDR3 region is CASSKNPGLLGSYNEQFF. The CDR3 DNA reads as TGTGCCAGTAGTAAAAATCCCGGACTCCTGGGGTCCTACAATGAGCAGTTCTTC.

There are a few counts of this clone. This chain connects TRBV7-9 to TRBJ2-2, with D maybe TRBD1 (6 bases). The ends were cut back, 5 bases at V and 5 bases at J, with 12 bases in the middle. The CDR3 consists of 14 residues. The germline gives CDR1 SEHNR, CDR2 FQNEAQ (reference sequence). CDR3 nucleotide sequence: TGTGCCAGCAGCCCATTACAGGGTACCGGGGAGCTGTTTTTT. It codes for CASSPLQGTGELFF. Supplemented by reference TRBV7-9 and TRBJ2-2, the full variable domain reads DTGVSQNPRHKITKRGQNVTFRCDPISEHNRLYWYRQTLGQGPEFLTYFQNEAQLEKSRLLSDRFSAERPKGSFSTLEIQRTEQGDSAMYLCASSPLQGTGELFFGEGSRLTVL.

CDR3 sequence: CAWSGMGQGRNEQFF. CDR3 coding DNA: TGTGCCTGGAGTGGCATGGGACAGGGGCGAAATGAGCAGTTCTTC. The chain links TRBV30 to TRBJ2-1; 10 bases match TRBD1. The CDR3 consists of 15 residues. The V gene's germline CDR1 is GTSNPN and CDR2 SVGIG (reference sequence). After removal of 1 base from V and 7 bases from J, the junction contained 7 bases not matched to a gene.

V is TRBV11-2 and J is TRBJ2-7, with D possibly matching TRBD2 (5 bases). Between the trimmed V and J ends, which lost 3 bases and 5 bases, there was a span of 26 bases. The CDR3 totals 18 residues. The germline V gene has CDR1 SGHAT and CDR2 FQNNGV. In nucleotides, the CDR3 is TGTGCCAGCAGCTTTTTCCCCCGGCGGAGCGGAGGTATGGACGAGCAGTACTTC. Translation: CASSFFPRRSGGMDEQYF. Full variable domain (rest looked up from reference TRBV11-2 and TRBJ2-7): EAGVAQSPRYKIIEKRQSVAFWCNPISGHATLYWYQQILGQGPKLLIQFQNNGVVDDSQLPKDRFSAERLKGVDSTLKIQPAKLEDSAVYLCASSFFPRRSGGMDEQYFGPGTRLTVT.

The chain combines TRBV11-2 with TRBJ1-1; 7 positions match TRBD1. The CDR3 length is 15 residues. V was pared by 4 bases and J by 3 bases, with 8 bases of the junction left unmatched. Germline values: CDR1 SGHAT, CDR2 FQNNGV. CDR3 DNA: TGTGCCAGCAGCTCTAGACAGGGTGTTGACACTGAAGCTTTCTTT. Translated: CASSSRQGVDTEAFF.

V and J are TRBV5-4 and TRBJ1-2; TRBD1 agrees at 10 bases. Trimming removed 4 bases from V and 1 base from J; junction bases left unmatched: 4. Germline-derived CDR1 and CDR2 are SGHNT and YYREEE (reference sequence). The CDR3 runs to 15 residues. The CDR3 here is CASSPGTGVNYGYTF. The CDR3 bases are TGTGCCAGCAGCCCGGGGACAGGGGTTAACTATGGCTACACCTTC.

J is TRBJ1-3 and V is TRBV28; 7 bases align to TRBD1. CDR1 is MDHEN and CDR2 is SYDVKM in the germline V gene. Losses at the gene ends were 7 bases for V and 2 bases for J; bases not matched to a gene: 11. The CDR3 sequence is 16 residues long. The CDR3 loop reads CASTPGPGGTGNTIYF. The DNA for the CDR3 is TGTGCCAGCACCCCCGGGCCAGGGGGAACTGGAAACACCATATATTTT.

The table lists this clone with a count of one. The V gene is TRBV5-1, the J gene TRBJ2-7, with a tentative D call TRBD2 (5 bases). CDR3 length: 16 residues. Germline V gene lookup returns CDR1 SGHRS and CDR2 YFSETQ. The V end lost 1 base, the J end lost 6 bases, and 20 bases lay between the germline ends. The CDR3 loop is CASSLMSGGRPAEQYF. The CDR3, as DNA: TGCGCCAGCAGCTTGATGAGTGGCGGGCGCCCTGCCGAGCAGTACTTC.

This clone was detected a few times. The V call is TRBV29-1, the J call TRBJ1-1; possibly TRBD1 for D (6 bases). The CDR3 consists of 11 residues. The ends were cut back, 6 bases at V and 7 bases at J, with 12 bases in the middle. Looked up from germline, CDR1 is SQVTM and CDR2 is ANQGSEA. DNA for the CDR3: TGCAGCGTGCCTGGACAGTTTGAAGCTTTCTTT. Amino acid sequence: CSVPGQFEAFF.

The chain combines TRBV7-9 with TRBJ1-2, with a possible D match to TRBD1 (6 bases). Germline V gene data show CDR1 as SEHNR and CDR2 as FQNEAQ (reference sequence). V shed 5 bases and J shed 0 bases, with 13 bases lying between them. This CDR3 is built from 15 residues. CDR3 coding DNA: TGTGCCAGCAGCCTCGCGGACAGAACTAACTATGGCTACACCTTC. As protein: CASSLADRTNYGYTF.

The chain employs TRBV29-1 and TRBJ1-1, with D unclear. Between the trimmed V and J ends, which lost 2 bases and 8 bases, there was a span of 6 bases. CDR1 SQVTM and CDR2 ANQGSEA come from the germline V gene. This CDR3 is built from 10 residues. The chain's CDR3 is CSVEQVEAFF. The CDR3 coding sequence is TGCAGCGTTGAACAGGTCGAAGCTTTCTTT.

This chain connects TRBV9 to TRBJ2-1; maybe TRBD1 (6 bases). V lost 3 bases and J 8 bases, leaving 12 bases between the germline ends. The CDR3 length is 13 residues. Germline V lookup: CDR1 SGDLS, CDR2 YYNGEE. The CDR3 spells CASSGTANHEQFF. DNA for the CDR3: TGTGCCAGCAGCGGGACAGCGAACCATGAGCAGTTCTTC.

The chain links TRBV2 to TRBJ2-7; no definite D call. Trimming removed 1 base at V and 2 bases at J, with 12 bases between. The CDR3 has 15 residues. Looked up from germline, CDR1 is SNHLY and CDR2 is FYNNEI. CDR3 nucleotides: TGTGCCAGCAGTGAAGTAAAGGGTACAGCCTACGAGCAGTACTTC. As protein: CASSEVKGTAYEQYF.

The CDR3 spells CAWSASPGNEQYF. CDR3 DNA sequence: TGTGCCTGGAGCGCATCCCCAGGGAACGAGCAGTACTTC. This rearrangement joins TRBV30 to TRBJ2-7; tentatively, D is TRBD1 (5 bases). V was shortened by 3 bases and J by 5 bases, with 14 bases between the two germline ends. The CDR3 is 13 amino acids. Germline loops: CDR1 GTSNPN, CDR2 SVGIG (reference sequence).

The chain links TRBV6-5 to TRBJ2-7; TRBD2 agrees at 7 bases. The CDR3 extends over 15 amino acids. The trim removed 3 bases at V and 5 bases at J, leaving 10 bases unmatched. Per the germline V gene, CDR1 is MNHEY and CDR2 is SVGAGI. The DNA for the CDR3 is TGTGCCAGCAGTTATGGGCAGGGAGGGCTCGACGAGCAGTACTTC. It translates to CASSYGQGGLDEQYF.

The chain links TRBV6-5 to TRBJ1-1; D ambiguous. The CDR3 has 13 residues. The V end lost 7 bases, the J end lost 5 bases, and 14 bases lay between the germline ends. Per the germline V gene, CDR1 is MNHEY and CDR2 is SVGAGI. CDR3 amino acids: CASTLRGGTEAFF. The CDR3 region has the DNA TGTGCCAGCACCCTAAGAGGAGGAACTGAAGCTTTCTTT.

The chain combines TRBV7-8 with TRBJ2-7, with 13 bases fitting TRBD2. Germline V lookup: CDR1 SGHVS, CDR2 FQNEAQ. The CDR3 covers 18 residues. V gave up 0 bases and J gave up 7 bases; unmatched junction bases: 12. CDR3 sequence (DNA): TGTGCCAGCAGCTTAGCGGAGGGACTAGCGGGATCATTATATGAGCAGTACTTC. Translation: CASSLAEGLAGSLYEQYF.

The V call is TRBV4-1, the J call TRBJ2-7; D possibly matches TRBD1 or TRBD2 (5 bases each). Germline V gene data show CDR1 as MGHRA and CDR2 as YSYEKL. The V gene lost 1 base and the J gene lost 3 bases, with 10 bases spanning the gap. This CDR3 comprises 14 residues. CDR3 region: CASSQVLRGYEQYF. The CDR3 region has the DNA TGCGCCAGCAGCCAAGTTCTGAGGGGCTACGAGCAGTACTTC.

The V gene is TRBV4-3, the J gene TRBJ2-1; no firm D call. Deletions cut 1 base from V and 8 bases from J, with 12 bases between. Germline CDR1 and CDR2: LGHNA and YSLEER. There are 14 residues in the CDR3. CDR3: CASSQGTLADEQFF. In DNA, the CDR3 is TGCGCCAGCAGCCAAGGGACCCTTGCCGATGAGCAGTTCTTC.

The V gene is TRBV4-1, the J gene TRBJ1-2; D is uncertain. CDR1 MGHRA and CDR2 YSYEKL come from the germline V gene. V was cut by 2 bases and J by 1 base, with 8 bases left in between. The CDR3 runs to 14 residues. The DNA of the CDR3 is TGCGCCAGCAGCCAAATCGGGTATAACTATGGCTACACCTTC. It codes for CASSQIGYNYGYTF.

The chain has TRBV7-9 and TRBJ1-1; no firm D call. CDR1 is SEHNR and CDR2 is FQNEAQ in the germline V gene (reference sequence). The length of the CDR3 is 14 residues. V gave up 5 bases and J gave up 4 bases, with 14 bases separating them. CDR3 in DNA: TGTGCCAGCAGCGGAACTAACTTTGGCACTGAAGCTTTCTTT. Translating it yields CASSGTNFGTEAFF.

The chain joins TRBV6-5 to TRBJ1-1, with D hard to call. Trimming pared 2 bases from V and 0 bases from J, leaving 7 bases between. The length of the CDR3 is 14 residues. The V gene's germline CDR1 is MNHEY and CDR2 SVGAGI. CDR3 in amino acids: CASSYTPLNTEAFF. The CDR3, as DNA: TGTGCCAGCAGTTACACCCCGTTGAACACTGAAGCTTTCTTT.

The chain uses TRBV5-1 and TRBJ2-5, with D perhaps matching TRBD2 (6 bases). Trimming removed 4 bases from V and 0 bases from J, with 16 bases in between. The CDR3 extends over 16 amino acids. The germline V gene encodes CDR1 SGHRS and CDR2 YFSETQ. The CDR3 DNA reads as TGCGCCAGCAGCCCCGATCAGCGGGTGTACCAAGAGACCCAGTACTTC. Amino acids: CASSPDQRVYQETQYF.